This entry lists 12 T cell receptor beta chains sequenced from one sample in a study of PD-1 blockade in classical Hodgkin lymphoma. Here immunoSEQ multiplex PCR was the method, and the copy in TCRdb shows in-frame clones only, minus some. The sample yields about 110,000 clones, about 88% seen once. Exposure to brentuximab vedotin varied, and each patient had relapsed following autologous stem cell transplantation. Specimen: peripheral blood mononuclear cells (PBMCs), collected before the second cycle of nivolumab. These receptors were obtained from a human donor with classical Hodgkin lymphoma.

The genes are TRBV7-9 and TRBJ1-2; a possible D gene is TRBD1 (6 bases). The CDR3 is 14 residues long. Trimming pared 5 bases from V and 4 bases from J, leaving 14 bases between. Germline CDR1 and CDR2: SEHNR and FQNEAQ (reference sequence). Here the CDR3 reads CASSRDPDSYGYTF. The CDR3 region has the DNA TGTGCCAGCAGCCGCGATCCGGACAGCTATGGCTACACCTTC.

The rearrangement links TRBV6-5 to TRBJ2-3, with TRBD1 matching 7 bases. Germline lookup yields CDR1 MNHEY and CDR2 SVGAGI. The junction had 2 bases not matched to a gene; V was cut back by 6 bases and J by 5 bases. The CDR3 extends over 12 amino acids. The CDR3 loop is CASSYRGDTQYF. CDR3 sequence (DNA): TGTGCCAGCAGCTACAGGGGAGATACGCAGTATTTT.

This clone was recorded a few times. V gene TRBV18 combines with J gene TRBJ2-2; tentatively, D is TRBD1 (6 bases). CDR1 and CDR2 from the germline V gene are KGHSH and LQKENI. The CDR3 is 13 amino acids. Trimming shortened V by 2 bases and J by 7 bases, and 8 bases separated the two germline ends. The CDR3: CASSPRGYGELFF. The CDR3 region has the DNA TGTGCCAGCTCACCAAGGGGGTACGGGGAGCTGTTTTTT.

V is TRBV6-1 and J is TRBJ1-2; D gene ambiguous. In germline, CDR1 is MNHNS, CDR2 SASEGT. This CDR3 region has 12 residues. Trimming took off 10 bases at V and 4 bases at J, with 13 bases between the two ends. DNA of the CDR3: TGTGCCACCTCCGACTTAATCTATGGCTACACCTTC. Its protein is CATSDLIYGYTF.

The chain links TRBV28 to TRBJ1-2; no definite D call. Germline V CDR1 and CDR2: MDHEN, SYDVKM. Deletions cut 8 bases from V and 7 bases from J, with 17 bases between. CDR3 size: 13 residues. The CDR3: CASGGKKLGGYTF. CDR3 DNA: TGTGCCAGCGGCGGGAAAAAACTGGGTGGCTACACCTTC.

The rearrangement joins TRBV6-5 to TRBJ2-7; no firm D call. Germline CDR1 is MNHEY and CDR2 is SVGAGI. V shed 5 bases and J shed 3 bases, with 11 bases lying between them. This CDR3 is built from 13 residues. The CDR3 coding sequence is TGTGCCAGCAGTCCACCTTGGGGCTACGAGCAGTACTTC. Amino acids: CASSPPWGYEQYF.

The chain employs TRBV20-1 and TRBJ2-1; 10 nucleotides line up with TRBD1. The CDR3 sequence is 11 residues long. V was clipped by 4 bases and J by 14 bases; unmatched bases: 5. Germline values: CDR1 DFQATT, CDR2 SNEGSKA (reference sequence). In DNA, the CDR3 is TGCAGTGCTACCGAGGGGACAGGGGAGTTCTTC. This gives the protein CSATEGTGEFF.

The rearrangement uses TRBV19 and TRBJ2-1; TRBD2 matches 9 bases. The germline V gene encodes CDR1 LNHDA and CDR2 SQIVND (reference sequence). This CDR3 has 15 residues. Trimming took 2 bases from V and 9 from J; bases not matched to a gene: 8. The CDR3 nucleotides read TGTGCCAGTAGTATAACCAGCGGGAGGACGGTTGAGCAGTTCTTC. Amino acids: CASSITSGRTVEQFF.

The chain carries TRBV6-1 and TRBJ1-5; D uncertain. This CDR3 is 14 amino acids long. Germline CDR1 reads MNHNS; CDR2 reads SASEGT. The V end lost 4 bases, the J end lost 2 bases, and 9 bases lay between the germline ends. The CDR3 DNA follows: TGTGCCAGCAGTGGGCTGTCAGGCAATCAGCCCCAGCATTTT. This gives the protein CASSGLSGNQPQHF.

The V and J genes are TRBV19 and TRBJ1-1; D unresolved. CDR1 is LNHDA, CDR2 SQIVND, per germline (reference sequence). The V end lost 1 base, the J end lost 10 bases, and 13 bases lay between the germline ends. CDR3 length: 13 residues. Here the CDR3 reads CASSIGATPGAFF. The CDR3 DNA sequence: TGTGCCAGTAGTATAGGAGCTACCCCGGGAGCTTTCTTT. Variable domain in full (rest from reference TRBV19 and TRBJ1-1): DGGITQSPKYLFRKEGQNVTLSCEQNLNHDAMYWYRQDPGQGLRLIYYSQIVNDFQKGDIAEGYSVSREKKESFPLTVTSAQKNPTAFYLCASSIGATPGAFFGQGTRLTVV.

The chain employs TRBV4-1 and TRBJ2-7, with 11 bases that match TRBD2. CDR1 is MGHRA and CDR2 is YSYEKL in the germline V gene. J was trimmed by 1 base and V by 4 bases; bases with no gene match: 6. The CDR3 covers 16 residues. CDR3 sequence reads: CASSRVTSGVSYEQYF. CDR3 coding DNA: TGCGCCAGCAGCCGGGTGACTAGCGGGGTTTCCTACGAGCAGTACTTC.

For the CDR3, the DNA is TGTGCCAGCAGCCAGGGGTTCGTGTATGGCTACACCTTC. It translates to CASSQGFVYGYTF. J is TRBJ1-2 and V is TRBV6-6; D perhaps matches TRBD1 (6 bases). Trimming left V 6 bases short and J 5 bases short, with 13 bases between. Germline V gene lookup returns CDR1 MNHNY and CDR2 SVGAGI (reference sequence). The CDR3 extends over 13 amino acids.